This section outlines one TCR beta chain sequence together with its context. V shed 4 bases and J 0 bases; nucleotides not matched to a gene: 2. There are 15 residues in the CDR3. The V gene's germline CDR1 is MNHEY and CDR2 SVGEGT. Clones were sequenced by immunoSEQ multiplex PCR, and TCRdb holds only the in-frame ones, with some missing. The data hold hundreds of thousands of clones, with roughly 87% observed a single time. The source of the sample is a study of blood T cell repertoires in COVID-19. Study at large: Acute and convalescent COVID-19 specimens originated in the United States, Italy and Spain. In each case, the material was cDNA or gDNA derived from T cells, B-cell-depleted T cells, or PBMCs.

The chain recombines TRBV6-2 or TRBV6-3 with TRBJ2-3; TRBD2 matches 9 bases. Sequenced sample: peripheral blood. The receptor was derived from a woman under 30 who had recovered from COVID-19. The CDR3 bases are TGTGCCAGCAGTTCGCTAGCGGGAAGCACAGATACGCAGTATTTT. It translates to CASSSLAGSTDTQYF.